This is a list of T cell receptor beta chains from one sample in a study of vaccination and CD4 T cells after COVID-19. TCRdb used MiXCR to reprocess the PCR reads, holding one entry per CDR3 protein. The table shows fewer than 25,000 distinct CDR3 sequences, with 45% to 65% occurring only once. The sample in question was CD4+ T cells from blood, obtained before SARS-CoV-2 vaccination. These receptors were obtained from a human donor who had recovered from COVID-19. Each CDR3 is given with its conserved first and last residue. D genes are given only for firm matches. Not all rows give a size; the values are once, few, many and, for expanded clones, a class.

size | J | V | D | length | CDR3 | DNA
- | TRBJ2-2 | TRBV7-2 | TRBD2 | 18 | CASSLAATSGRVTGELFF | TGTGCCAGCAGCTTAGCCGCGACTAGCGGGAGAGTTACCGGGGAGCTGTTTTTT
- | TRBJ2-3 | TRBV6-5 | - | 14 | CASSYSQNTDTQYF | TGTGCCAGCAGTTACTCGCAGAACACAGATACGCAGTATTTT
- | TRBJ1-1 | TRBV7-3 | TRBD1 | 14 | CASTLDRATGEAFF | TGTGCCAGCACCCTGGACAGGGCCACAGGTGAAGCTTTCTTT
- | TRBJ2-1 | TRBV28 | TRBD2 | 13 | CASPGGGYNEQFF | TGTGCCAGCCCGGGCGGGGGGTACAATGAGCAGTTCTTC
- | TRBJ1-2 | TRBV7-3 | TRBD1 | 13 | CASSFSGGKGYTF | TGTGCCAGCAGTTTTTCAGGGGGGAAGGGCTACACCTTC
once | TRBJ1-2 | TRBV7-9 | - | 14 | CASSSYREGYGYTF | TGTGCCAGCAGCTCCTACAGGGAGGGCTATGGCTACACCTTC
- | TRBJ2-5 | TRBV7-8 | - | 16 | CASSPQGGGAGETQYF | TGTGCCAGCAGCCCTCAAGGAGGGGGGGCCGGGGAGACCCAGTACTTC
few | TRBJ1-6 | TRBV7-2 | TRBD1 | 17 | CASSAGQGAGYNSPLHF | TGTGCCAGCAGCGCAGGACAGGGGGCGGGTTATAATTCACCCCTCCACTTT
- | TRBJ2-5 | TRBV6-1 | TRBD1 | 13 | CASGYRGRETQYF | TGTGCCAGCGGCTACAGGGGGCGAGAGACCCAGTACTTC
- | TRBJ2-7 | TRBV2 | - | 14 | CASSESVAAGEQYF | TGTGCCAGCAGTGAATCGGTCGCGGCGGGAGAGCAGTACTTC
- | TRBJ2-3 | TRBV20-1 | TRBD2 | 16 | CSARAGSSGRTDTQYF | TGCAGTGCTAGAGCCGGGTCTAGCGGCCGCACAGATACGCAGTATTTT
- | TRBJ2-2 | TRBV5-1 | TRBD2 | 15 | CASSFLAGAAGELFF | TGCGCCAGCAGCTTCCTAGCGGGAGCGGCCGGGGAGCTGTTTTTT
- | TRBJ2-5 | TRBV15 | - | 13 | CATSRDRQETQYF | TGTGCCACCAGCAGAGACCGGCAAGAGACCCAGTACTTC